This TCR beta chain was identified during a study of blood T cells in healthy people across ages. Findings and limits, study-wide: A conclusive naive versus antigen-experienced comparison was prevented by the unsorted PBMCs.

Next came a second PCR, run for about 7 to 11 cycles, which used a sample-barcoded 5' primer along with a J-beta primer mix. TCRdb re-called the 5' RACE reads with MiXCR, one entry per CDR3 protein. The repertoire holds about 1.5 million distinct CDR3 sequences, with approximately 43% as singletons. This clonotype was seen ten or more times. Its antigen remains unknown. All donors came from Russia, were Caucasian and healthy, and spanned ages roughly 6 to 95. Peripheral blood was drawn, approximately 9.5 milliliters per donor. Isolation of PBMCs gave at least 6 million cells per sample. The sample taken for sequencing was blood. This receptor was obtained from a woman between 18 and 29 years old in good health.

CDR3 sequence reads: CASSPDRGETQYF. CDR3 coding DNA: TGTGCCAGCAGTCCTGACAGGGGTGAGACCCAGTACTTC. V and J are TRBV12-3 or TRBV12-4 and TRBJ2-5; TRBD1 agrees at 8 bases. CDR3 length: 13 residues. V shed 5 bases, J shed 5 bases, and the junction held 4 bases outside the gene matches.